Below, 6 T cell receptor beta chains from the same sample are listed, as sequenced in a study of OX40 agonist ivuxolimab in advanced cancers. Assay: immunoSEQ multiplex PCR; the TCRdb copy retains only in-frame clones and omits some. The profile shows some 34,000 clones, 84% of them singletons. The sequencing used CD4+ or CD8+ T cells sorted from blood, collected in a trial of the OX40 agonist ivuxolimab. These receptor sequences come from an adult with an advanced solid tumor such as melanoma, head and neck, liver or kidney cancer.

J is TRBJ2-5 and V is TRBV9, with 8 bases that match TRBD2. The CDR3 is made up of 15 amino acids. The germline CDR1 and CDR2 sequences are SGDLS and YYNGEE. Trimming took 0 bases from V and 5 from J; bases not matched to a gene: 6. CDR3 DNA: TGTGCCAGCAGCGTAGCGTCGGGGGGGAGTGAGACCCAGTACTTC. As protein: CASSVASGGSETQYF.

Points on this clone: One junction end disagrees with the germline gene, perhaps due to a read error. The chain joins TRBV27 to TRBJ2-7; TRBD2 is a possible D gene (6 bases). This CDR3 spans 13 amino acids. Germline assignment: CDR1 MNHEY and CDR2 SMNVEV (reference sequence). The CDR3 region has the DNA TGTGCCAGCAGTTTACTCGGGAGATACGGGCAGTACTTC. Translating it yields CASSLLGRYGQYF.

The rearrangement links TRBV19 to TRBJ2-7; the match to TRBD2 covers 10 bases. J gave up 0 bases and V 5 bases, and 4 bases lay outside the gene matches. CDR1 is LNHDA and CDR2 is SQIVND in the germline V gene (reference sequence). This CDR3 comprises 15 residues. CDR3 DNA sequence: TGTGCCAGTAGTCCGAGCGGGAGGGCCTCCTACGAGCAGTACTTC. Its protein product is CASSPSGRASYEQYF.

This clone has more than one count but fewer than ten. The rearrangement uses TRBV7-8 and TRBJ1-1; D gene uncertain. The CDR3 loop spans 15 amino acids. The germline gives CDR1 SGHVS, CDR2 FQNEAQ. V lost 5 bases to trimming and J lost 0 bases, with 13 bases between them. The CDR3 region is CASSLSGRMNTEAFF. The CDR3 DNA reads as TGTGCCAGCAGCCTTAGCGGACGGATGAACACTGAAGCTTTCTTT.

The CDR3 bases are TGTGCCAGCAGCCCTAGTGGAGGGAACACTGAAGCTTTCTTT. Encoded protein: CASSPSGGNTEAFF. The rearrangement joins TRBV9 to TRBJ1-1; D is uncertain. The V end lost 4 bases, the J end lost 1 base, and 11 bases lay between the germline ends. The length of the CDR3 is 14 residues. Germline CDR1 and CDR2: SGDLS and YYNGEE.

The gene calls are TRBV6-8 and TRBJ2-7, with D possibly matching TRBD1 (5 bases). Trimming pared 1 base from V and 1 base from J, leaving 11 bases between. The germline gives CDR1 MNHGY, CDR2 SAAAGT. The CDR3 totals 15 residues. This CDR3 reads CASSYYMTESYEQYF. The DNA for the CDR3 is TGTGCCAGCAGTTACTATATGACAGAATCCTACGAGCAGTACTTC.